A single sample gave rise to the 3 T cell receptor beta chains below, sequenced in a study of T cells after yellow fever vaccination (dated by TCRdb to the late 2010s). Receptor libraries were prepared by 5' RACE. The data were produced on an Illumina HiSeq 2500. TCRdb ran its own pipeline on the public reads, namely fastp trimming at Q25 and MiXCR clone calling, and kept in-frame beta chains. Records with the same CDR3 protein are collapsed into one entry carrying the most frequent genes and DNA. The sample records 360,000 or so distinct CDR3 sequences, around 10% of which are singletons. Roughly 18% of the sample is held by the ten biggest clonotypes. Per the publication, the treatment or condition label means: live attenuated yellow fever vaccine strain. Here the sequenced sample was PBMCs, taken on the day of the first yellow fever vaccination. These receptors were obtained from a man between 18 and 35 years old who received the YFV17D yellow fever vaccine.

The CDR3 DNA follows: TGCGCCAGCAGCTTGGCGGTTTCAGGATTCTATGGCTACACCTTC. Its protein is CASSLAVSGFYGYTF. The genes are TRBV5-1 and TRBJ1-2, with unresolved D. The CDR3 spans 15 residues. Trimming stripped 0 bases from V and 4 bases from J, with 13 bases between. The germline CDR1 and CDR2 sequences are SGHRS and YFSETQ.

The chain uses TRBV12-3 or TRBV12-4 and TRBJ2-4; 11 nucleotides align to TRBD2. Trimming removed 3 bases from V and 4 bases from J; junction bases left unmatched: 8. This CDR3 has 17 amino acids. For the CDR3, the DNA is TGTGCCAGCAGTTTTGGCCTAGCGGGGGGCGGGAAAAACATTCAGTACTTC. It is translated as CASSFGLAGGGKNIQYF.

This rearrangement joins TRBV18 to TRBJ1-1, with 7 bases that match TRBD1. V was pared by 2 bases and J by 1 base, with 4 bases of the junction left unmatched. CDR1 and CDR2 (germline): KGHSH, LQKENI. This CDR3 has 15 amino acids. The CDR3 protein is CASSPDRVENTEAFF. The CDR3 DNA reads TGTGCCAGCTCACCAGACAGGGTGGAGAACACTGAAGCTTTCTTT.